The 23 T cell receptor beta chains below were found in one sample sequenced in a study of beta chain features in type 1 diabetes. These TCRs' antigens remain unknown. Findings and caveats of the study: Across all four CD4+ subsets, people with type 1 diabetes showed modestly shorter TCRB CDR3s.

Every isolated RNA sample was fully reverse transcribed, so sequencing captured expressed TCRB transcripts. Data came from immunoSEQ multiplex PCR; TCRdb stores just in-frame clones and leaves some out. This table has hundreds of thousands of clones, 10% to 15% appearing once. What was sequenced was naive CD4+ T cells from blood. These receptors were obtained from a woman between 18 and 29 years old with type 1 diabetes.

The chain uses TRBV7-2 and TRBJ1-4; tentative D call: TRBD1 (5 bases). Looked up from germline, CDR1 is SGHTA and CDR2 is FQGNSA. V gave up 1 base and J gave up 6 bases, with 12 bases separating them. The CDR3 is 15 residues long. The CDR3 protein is CASSLVAGSHEKLFF. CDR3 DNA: TGTGCCAGCAGCTTAGTTGCAGGGTCCCATGAAAAACTGTTTTTT.

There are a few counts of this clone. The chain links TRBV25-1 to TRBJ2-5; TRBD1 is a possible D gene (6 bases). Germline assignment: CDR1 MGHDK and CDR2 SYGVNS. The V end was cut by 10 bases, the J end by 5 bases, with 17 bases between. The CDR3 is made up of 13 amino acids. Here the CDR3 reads CATQTGLDETQYF. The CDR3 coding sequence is TGTGCCACCCAGACAGGCCTCGATGAGACCCAGTACTTC.

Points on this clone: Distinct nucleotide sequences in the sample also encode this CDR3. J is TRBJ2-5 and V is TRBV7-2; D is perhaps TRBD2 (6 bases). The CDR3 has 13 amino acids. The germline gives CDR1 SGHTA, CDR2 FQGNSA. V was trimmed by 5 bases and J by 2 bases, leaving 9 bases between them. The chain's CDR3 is CASSLGLQETQYF. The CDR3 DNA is TGTGCCAGCAGCCTGGGACTGCAAGAGACCCAGTACTTC.

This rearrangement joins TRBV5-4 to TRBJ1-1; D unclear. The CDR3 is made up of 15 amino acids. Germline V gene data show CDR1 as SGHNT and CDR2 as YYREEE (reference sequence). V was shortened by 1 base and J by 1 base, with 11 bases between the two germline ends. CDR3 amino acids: CASSLSLSGNTEAFF. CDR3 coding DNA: TGTGCCAGCAGCTTGAGTCTGTCGGGGAACACTGAAGCTTTCTTT.

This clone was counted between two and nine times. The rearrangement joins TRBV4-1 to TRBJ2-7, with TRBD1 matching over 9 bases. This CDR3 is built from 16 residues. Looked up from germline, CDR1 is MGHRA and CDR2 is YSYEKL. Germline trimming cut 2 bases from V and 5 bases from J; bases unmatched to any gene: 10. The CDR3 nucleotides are TGCGCCAGCAGCCAAACAAAAAGGACAGGGGAGAACGAGCAGTACTTC. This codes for CASSQTKRTGENEQYF.

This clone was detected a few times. The DNA for the CDR3 is TGCAGCGTTGGTAACTCTGGGGCCAACGTCCTGACTTTC. This gives the protein CSVGNSGANVLTF. The genes are TRBV29-1 and TRBJ2-6; D is ambiguous. Germline V gives CDR1 SQVTM, CDR2 ANQGSEA. CDR3 length: 13 residues. The V gene lost 4 bases and the J gene lost 0 bases, with 4 bases spanning the gap.

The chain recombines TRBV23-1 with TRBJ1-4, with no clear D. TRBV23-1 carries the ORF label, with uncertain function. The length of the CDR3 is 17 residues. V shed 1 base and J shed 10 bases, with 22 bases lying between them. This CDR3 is CASSQYQTDPCGRKLFF. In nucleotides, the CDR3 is TGCGCCAGCAGTCAATATCAGACGGACCCTTGCGGGCGAAAACTGTTTTTT.

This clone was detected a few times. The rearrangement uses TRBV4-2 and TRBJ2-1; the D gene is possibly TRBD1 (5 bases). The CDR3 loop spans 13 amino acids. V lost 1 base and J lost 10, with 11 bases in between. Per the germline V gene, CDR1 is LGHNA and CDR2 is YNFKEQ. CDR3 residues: CASSQVGLPEQFF. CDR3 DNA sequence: TGTGCCAGCAGCCAAGTGGGGCTTCCCGAGCAGTTCTTC.

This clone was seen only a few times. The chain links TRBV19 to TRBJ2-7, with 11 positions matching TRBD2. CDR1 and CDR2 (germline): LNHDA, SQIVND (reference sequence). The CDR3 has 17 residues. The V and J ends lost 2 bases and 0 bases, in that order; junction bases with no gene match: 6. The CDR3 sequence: CASSITSGSVFSYEQYF. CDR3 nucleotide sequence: TGTGCCAGTAGTATAACTAGCGGGAGCGTGTTCTCCTACGAGCAGTACTTC.

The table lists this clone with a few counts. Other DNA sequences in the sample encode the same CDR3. CDR3 sequence: CASSPDTGYGYTF. The CDR3 DNA follows: TGTGCCAGCTCACCAGATACAGGGTATGGCTACACCTTC. The rearrangement uses TRBV18 and TRBJ1-2, with a possible D match to TRBD1 (6 bases). The CDR3 consists of 13 residues. Germline assignment: CDR1 KGHSH and CDR2 LQKENI. The germline V and J ends were trimmed by 2 bases and 5 bases, with 9 bases remaining between them.

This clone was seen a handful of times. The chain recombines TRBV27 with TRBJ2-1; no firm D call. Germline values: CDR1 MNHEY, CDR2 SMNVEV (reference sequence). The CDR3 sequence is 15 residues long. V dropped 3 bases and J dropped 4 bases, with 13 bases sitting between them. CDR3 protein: CASSFDTRPYNEQFF. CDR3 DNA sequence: TGTGCCAGCAGTTTCGACACCCGACCTTACAATGAGCAGTTCTTC.

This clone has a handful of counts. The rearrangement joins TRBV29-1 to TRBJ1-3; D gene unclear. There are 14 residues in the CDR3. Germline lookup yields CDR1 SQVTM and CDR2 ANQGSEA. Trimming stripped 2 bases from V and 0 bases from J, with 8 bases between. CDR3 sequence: CSVEPNFSGNTIYF. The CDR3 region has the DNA TGCAGCGTTGAACCGAACTTCTCTGGAAACACCATATATTTT.

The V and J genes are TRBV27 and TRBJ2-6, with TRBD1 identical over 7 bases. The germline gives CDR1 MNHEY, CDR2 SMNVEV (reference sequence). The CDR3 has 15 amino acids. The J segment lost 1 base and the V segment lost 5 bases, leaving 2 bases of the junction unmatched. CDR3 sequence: CASSLTGSGANVLTF. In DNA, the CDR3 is TGTGCCAGCAGTCTGACAGGGTCTGGGGCCAACGTCCTGACTTTC. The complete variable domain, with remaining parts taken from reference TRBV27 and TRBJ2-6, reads EAQVTQNPRYLITVTGKKLTVTCSQNMNHEYMSWYRQDPGLGLRQIYYSMNVEVTDKGDVPEGYKVSRKEKRNFPLILESPSPNQTSLYFCASSLTGSGANVLTFGAGSRLTVL.

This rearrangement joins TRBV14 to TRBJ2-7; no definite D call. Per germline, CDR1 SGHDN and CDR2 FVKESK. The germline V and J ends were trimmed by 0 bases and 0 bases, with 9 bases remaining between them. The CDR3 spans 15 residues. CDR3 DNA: TGTGCCAGCAGCCAAGATCCCAGGTCCTCCTACGAGCAGTACTTC. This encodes CASSQDPRSSYEQYF.

CDR3 coding DNA: TGTGCCAGCAGTCCCCCCTACAGGGCACCCTACGAGCAGTACTTC. Amino acid sequence: CASSPPYRAPYEQYF. This chain joins TRBV28 and TRBJ2-7; the D gene is possibly TRBD1 (6 bases). The germline CDR1 and CDR2 sequences are MDHEN and SYDVKM. The germline V and J ends were trimmed by 5 bases and 2 bases, with 16 bases remaining between them. The CDR3 has 15 residues.

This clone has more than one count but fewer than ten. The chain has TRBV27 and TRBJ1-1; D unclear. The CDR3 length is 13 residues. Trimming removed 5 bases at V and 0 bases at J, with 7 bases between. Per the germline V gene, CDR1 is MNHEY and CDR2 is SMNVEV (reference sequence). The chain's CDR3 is CASSPQLNTEAFF. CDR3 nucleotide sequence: TGTGCCAGCAGTCCACAGTTGAACACTGAAGCTTTCTTT.

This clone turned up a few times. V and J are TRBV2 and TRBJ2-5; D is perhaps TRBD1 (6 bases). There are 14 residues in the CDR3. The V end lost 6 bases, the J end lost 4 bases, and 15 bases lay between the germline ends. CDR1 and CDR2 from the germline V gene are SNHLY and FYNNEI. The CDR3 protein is CASRLPQGRETQYF. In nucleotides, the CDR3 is TGTGCCAGCAGACTACCTCAGGGGCGAGAGACCCAGTACTTC.

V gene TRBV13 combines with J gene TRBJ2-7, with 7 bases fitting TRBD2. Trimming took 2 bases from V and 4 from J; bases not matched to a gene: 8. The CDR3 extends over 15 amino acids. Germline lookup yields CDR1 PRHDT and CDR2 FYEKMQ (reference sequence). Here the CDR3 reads CASSLSDGGMYEQYF. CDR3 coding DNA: TGTGCCAGCAGCTTATCCGACGGGGGGATGTACGAGCAGTACTTC.

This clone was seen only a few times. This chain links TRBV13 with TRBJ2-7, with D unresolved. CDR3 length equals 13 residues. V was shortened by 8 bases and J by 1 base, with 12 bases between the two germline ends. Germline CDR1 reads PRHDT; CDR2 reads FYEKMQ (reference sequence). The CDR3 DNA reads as TGTGCCAGCTCTCATTCACTGTCCTACGAGCAGTACTTC. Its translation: CASSHSLSYEQYF. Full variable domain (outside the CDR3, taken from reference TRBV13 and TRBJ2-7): AAGVIQSPRHLIKEKRETATLKCYPIPRHDTVYWYQQGPGQDPQFLISFYEKMQSDKGSIPDRFSAQQFSDYHSELNMSSLELGDSALYFCASSHSLSYEQYFGPGTRLTVT.

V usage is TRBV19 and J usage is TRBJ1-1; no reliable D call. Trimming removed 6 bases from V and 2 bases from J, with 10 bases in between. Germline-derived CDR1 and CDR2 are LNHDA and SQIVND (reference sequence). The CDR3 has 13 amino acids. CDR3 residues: CASRYRLNTEAFF. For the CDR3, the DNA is TGTGCCAGTAGGTACCGACTTAACACTGAAGCTTTCTTT.

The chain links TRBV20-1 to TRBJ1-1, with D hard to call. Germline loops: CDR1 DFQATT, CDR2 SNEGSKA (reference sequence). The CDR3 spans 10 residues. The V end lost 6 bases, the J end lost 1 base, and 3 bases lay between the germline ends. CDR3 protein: CSARNTEAFF. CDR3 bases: TGCAGTGCCCGGAACACTGAAGCTTTCTTT.

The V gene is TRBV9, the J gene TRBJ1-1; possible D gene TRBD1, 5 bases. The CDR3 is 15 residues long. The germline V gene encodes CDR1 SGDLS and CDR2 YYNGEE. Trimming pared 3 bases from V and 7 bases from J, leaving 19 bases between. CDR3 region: CASSDQPTGVNEAFF. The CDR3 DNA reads TGTGCCAGCAGCGACCAACCTACGGGGGTCAATGAAGCTTTCTTT.

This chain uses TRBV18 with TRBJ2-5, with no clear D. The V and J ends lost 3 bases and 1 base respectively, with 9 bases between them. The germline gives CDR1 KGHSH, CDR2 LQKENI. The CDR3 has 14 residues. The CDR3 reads CASSPPAFQETQYF. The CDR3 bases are TGTGCCAGCTCACCTCCTGCGTTCCAAGAGACCCAGTACTTC.